This TCR beta chain was sequenced for a study of blood T cell repertoires in COVID-19. Looking at the study overall: Sites in the United States, Italy and Spain provided acute and convalescent COVID-19 samples. PBMCs, B-cell-depleted T cells, or T cells provided the cDNA or gDNA that made up the material.

While infection was still active, Seattle patients were enrolled and then followed longitudinally. The germline CDR1 and CDR2 sequences are SNHLY and FYNNEI. There are 17 residues in the CDR3. With V trimmed by 6 bases and J by 4 bases, 12 bases remained unmatched. Study processing details: Amplified reference gene primers provided the basis for estimating nucleated cell counts. Sequencing was performed with immunoSEQ multiplex PCR; in TCRdb, only in-frame clones are kept and a portion is missing. The DNA gave D and trimming, while V, J and clone size come from that table. The table shows 45,000 to 70,000 clones, with around 90% occurring only once.

This clonotype was sampled from an elderly woman with COVID-19, enrolled during active disease. Material: peripheral blood. The genes are TRBV2 and TRBJ2-6; 7 bases fit TRBD1. The CDR3 sequence is CASRPLRQGTGANVLTF. The CDR3 DNA sequence: TGTGCCAGCAGGCCACTTCGACAGGGTACGGGGGCCAACGTCCTGACTTTC.